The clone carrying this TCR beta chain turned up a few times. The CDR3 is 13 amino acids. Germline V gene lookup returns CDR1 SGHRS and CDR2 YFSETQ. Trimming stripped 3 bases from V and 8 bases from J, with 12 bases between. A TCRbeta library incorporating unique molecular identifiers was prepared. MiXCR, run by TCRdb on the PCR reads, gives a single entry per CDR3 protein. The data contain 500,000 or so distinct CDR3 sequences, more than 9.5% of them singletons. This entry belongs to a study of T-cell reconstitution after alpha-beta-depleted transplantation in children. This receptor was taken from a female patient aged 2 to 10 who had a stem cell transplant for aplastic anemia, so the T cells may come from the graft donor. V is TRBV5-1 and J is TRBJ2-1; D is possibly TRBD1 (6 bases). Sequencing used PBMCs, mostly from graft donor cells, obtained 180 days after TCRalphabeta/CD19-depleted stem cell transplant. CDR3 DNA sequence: TGCGCCAGCAGCTGGAGTGAGGGGGATGAGCAGTTCTTC. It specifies CASSWSEGDEQFF.